Below, 5 T cell receptor beta chains from the same sample are listed, as sequenced in a study of blood T cells in healthy people across ages. Combining a sample-barcoded 5' primer with a J-beta primer mix, a second PCR ran for about 6 to 12 cycles. Via MiXCR, TCRdb re-called the 5' RACE reads, giving one row per CDR3 protein. Of approximately 900,000 distinct CDR3 sequences in the sample, almost 30% were seen once. This same sample was also taken into another study, of T cells of mothers and their children.

The sequencing sample was made of blood. The receptors here all came from a woman in her forties in good health.

This clonotype was counted a few times. This chain joins TRBV2 and TRBJ1-4; 7 bases agree with TRBD1. CDR3 length: 15 amino acids. The germline gives CDR1 SNHLY, CDR2 FYNNEI. The trim removed 4 bases at V and 8 bases at J, leaving 10 bases unmatched. The CDR3: CASSGRQGVIEKLFF. The DNA of the CDR3 is TGTGCCAGCAGTGGAAGACAGGGTGTAATCGAAAAACTGTTTTTT. Full variable domain (outside the CDR3, taken from reference TRBV2 and TRBJ1-4): EPEVTQTPSHQVTQMGQEVILRCVPISNHLYFYWYRQILGQKVEFLVSFYNNEISEKSEIFDDQFSVERPDGSNFTLKIRSTKLEDSAMYFCASSGRQGVIEKLFFGSGTQLSVL.

In this sample, this clonotype turned up a few times. The chain recombines TRBV20-1 with TRBJ2-7; 8 bases fit TRBD1. CDR1 DFQATT and CDR2 SNEGSKA come from the germline V gene (reference sequence). CDR3 length equals 14 residues. Trimming took 6 bases from V and 4 from J; bases not matched to a gene: 11. The CDR3: CSAKRGRGLYEQYF. The CDR3 DNA is TGCAGTGCCAAACGGGGCAGGGGGCTGTACGAGCAGTACTTC.

The chain uses TRBV21-1 and TRBJ2-3; the table gives TRBD2 as D, unverified against the DNA. TRBV21-1 is a pseudogene. CDR3 size: 16 residues. The CDR3 protein is CASSKDWRDFTDTQYF. CDR3 DNA: TGTGCCAGCAGCAAAGACTGGCGGGACTTCACAGATACGCAGTATTTT.

This clonotype was seen ten or more times. V gene TRBV4-1 combines with J gene TRBJ1-1; 7 bases fit TRBD1. The CDR3 totals 16 residues. V trimming: 4 bases; J trimming: 1 base; junction bases outside the gene matches: 9. Germline CDR1 MGHRA, CDR2 YSYEKL. The CDR3 region has the DNA TGCGCCAGCAGCCTTAGCCCCCACAGGGGGAACACTGAAGCTTTCTTT. Protein product: CASSLSPHRGNTEAFF.

In this sample, this clonotype turned up a few times. V gene TRBV3-1 combines with J gene TRBJ2-7, with 9 bases matching TRBD1. CDR1 and CDR2 from the germline V gene are LGHDT and YNNKEL (reference sequence). The CDR3 has 16 residues. The V and J ends lost 4 bases and 7 bases, in that order; junction bases with no gene match: 14. As DNA, the CDR3 is TGTGCCAGCAGCCGGGGACAGGGAGGCGCTACTTTTGAGCAGTACTTC. Residues: CASSRGQGGATFEQYF.